These 32 T cell receptor beta chains were sequenced from one sample in a study of blood T cell repertoires in COVID-19. Sequencing used immunoSEQ multiplex PCR; TCRdb keeps in-frame clones, though not all of them. This sample has under 110,000 clones, with 85% found just once. Sequenced material: peripheral blood. The receptors shown here come from a woman in her seventies with active or convalescent COVID-19.

The V call is TRBV20-1, the J call TRBJ2-5, with TRBD2 matching over 9 bases. This CDR3 comprises 14 residues. Germline V gives CDR1 DFQATT, CDR2 SNEGSKA (reference sequence). CDR3 protein: CSASVAGGIETQYF. CDR3 sequence (DNA): TGCTCCGCTAGTGTCGCGGGGGGGATAGAGACCCAGTACTTC.

The genes are TRBV6-5 and TRBJ2-1, with 8 bases matching TRBD2. This CDR3 comprises 14 residues. The germline V gene has CDR1 MNHEY and CDR2 SVGAGI. The junction had 9 bases not matched to a gene; V was cut back by 8 bases and J by 6 bases. The CDR3 reads CASALSGGVNEQFF. The CDR3 DNA follows: TGTGCCAGCGCTTTATCGGGGGGGGTCAATGAGCAGTTCTTC.

The rearrangement links TRBV9 to TRBJ1-2; no clear D gene. The CDR3 contains 12 residues. The ends were cut back, 1 base at V and 7 bases at J, with 8 bases in the middle. The germline V gene encodes CDR1 SGDLS and CDR2 YYNGEE. The CDR3 protein is CASSVNQVGYTF. The CDR3 DNA follows: TGTGCCAGCAGCGTAAATCAGGTTGGCTACACCTTC.

The V call is TRBV2, the J call TRBJ2-1; TRBD1 matches at 10 bases. CDR3 length: 15 amino acids. Germline CDR1 reads SNHLY; CDR2 reads FYNNEI. V lost 6 bases, J lost 6 bases, and 8 bases stayed unmatched. In DNA form, the CDR3 reads TGTGCCAGCAGCTTAACGGGACAGGGGTCCAATGAGCAGTTCTTC. Amino acids: CASSLTGQGSNEQFF.

V and J are TRBV19 and TRBJ1-1; D remains unclear. Deletions cut 6 bases from V and 1 base from J, with 9 bases between. The CDR3 has 13 residues. Germline assignment: CDR1 LNHDA and CDR2 SQIVND (reference sequence). DNA of the CDR3: TGTGCCAGTAGCTCCAGACAGAACACTGAAGCTTTCTTT. Translation: CASSSRQNTEAFF.

The genes are TRBV6-1 and TRBJ2-1; a weak D match, TRBD2 (5 bases). Germline CDR1 MNHNS, CDR2 SASEGT. The CDR3 has 13 amino acids. V was shortened by 1 base and J by 7 bases, with 8 bases between the two germline ends. CDR3 in amino acids: CASSEGGWNEQFF. CDR3 DNA sequence: TGTGCCAGCAGTGAAGGAGGGTGGAATGAGCAGTTCTTC.

The chain uses TRBV5-4 and TRBJ2-3; 13 bases are a match to TRBD2. The CDR3 has 15 residues. V was pared by 4 bases and J by 6 bases, with 5 bases of the junction left unmatched. Per germline, CDR1 SGHNT and CDR2 YYREEE (reference sequence). Here the CDR3 reads CASSPTSGGKDTQYF. The CDR3 bases are TGTGCCAGCAGCCCGACTAGCGGGGGGAAGGATACGCAGTATTTT.

This chain joins TRBV24-1 and TRBJ2-3; 9 bases fit TRBD1. Germline CDR1 is KGHDR and CDR2 is SFDVKD. CDR3 size: 14 residues. Trimming took 5 bases from V and 1 from J; bases not matched to a gene: 0. The CDR3 loop reads CATSGDRGTDTQYF. The CDR3 DNA sequence: TGTGCCACCAGTGGGGACAGGGGCACAGATACGCAGTATTTT.

This sequence joins TRBV18 and TRBJ1-3; the D gene is possibly TRBD1 (5 bases). There are 16 residues in the CDR3. V lost 0 bases, J lost 0 bases, and 9 bases lay in between. Germline V gene sequence: CDR1 KGHSH, CDR2 LQKENI. The CDR3 coding sequence is TGTGCCAGCTCACCACCGGCAGGGAACTCTGGAAACACCATATATTTT. It specifies CASSPPAGNSGNTIYF. The full variable domain, with the rest looked up from reference TRBV18 and TRBJ1-3, is NAGVMQNPRHLVRRRGQEARLRCSPMKGHSHVYWYRQLPEEGLKFMVYLQKENIIDESGMPKERFSAEFPKEGPSILRIQQVVRGDSAAYFCASSPPAGNSGNTIYFGEGSWLTVV.

The V call is TRBV5-1, the J call TRBJ2-1; TRBD1 might be the D (5 bases). The ends were cut back, 1 base at V and 8 bases at J, with 16 bases in the middle. Per the germline V gene, CDR1 is SGHRS and CDR2 is YFSETQ. CDR3 size: 15 residues. CDR3 in DNA: TGCGCCAGCAGCTTGATAGTTGGGGCTGGCGATGAGCAGTTCTTC. As protein: CASSLIVGAGDEQFF.

The chain has TRBV5-1 and TRBJ2-7, with a weak D call TRBD1 (6 bases). The CDR3 is 15 amino acids. The germline V gene encodes CDR1 SGHRS and CDR2 YFSETQ. Deletions cut 1 base from V and 3 bases from J, with 14 bases between. CDR3 sequence reads: CASSLTTGKHYEQYF. CDR3 nucleotide sequence: TGCGCCAGCAGCTTGACTACAGGGAAACACTACGAGCAGTACTTC.

The rearrangement uses TRBV2 and TRBJ1-5; D is unresolved. This CDR3 is 14 amino acids long. Germline V gene data show CDR1 as SNHLY and CDR2 as FYNNEI. Trimming cost V 6 bases and J 0 bases, with 9 bases left between them. This chain's CDR3 is CASRPGNSNQPQHF. CDR3 coding DNA: TGTGCCAGCAGACCAGGCAATAGCAATCAGCCCCAGCATTTT.

The chain employs TRBV7-6 and TRBJ2-2; D remains unclear. Trimming took 2 bases from V and 2 from J, leaving 6 bases between them. CDR1 SGHVS and CDR2 FNYEAQ come from the germline V gene. This CDR3 has 14 residues. The CDR3 spells CASSLFRNTGELFF. For the CDR3, the DNA is TGTGCCAGCAGCTTATTCCGTAACACCGGGGAGCTGTTTTTT.

The J gene is TRBJ2-7, the V gene TRBV11-3, with TRBD2 matching over 12 bases. This CDR3 spans 17 amino acids. Germline assignment: CDR1 SGHNT and CDR2 YENEEA. The V gene end was trimmed by 4 bases and the J gene end by 7 bases; junction bases not matched to a gene: 14. The CDR3: CASSSMLTSGGGGEQYF. The CDR3 coding sequence is TGTGCCAGCAGCTCCATGTTGACTAGCGGGGGAGGTGGGGAGCAGTACTTC.

The CDR3 region has the DNA TGTGCCAGCATCAAGGGTGGAGGGACCTACGAGCAGTACTTC. Translated, it gives CASIKGGGTYEQYF. The chain employs TRBV7-9 and TRBJ2-7, with D perhaps TRBD2 (6 bases). Trimming pared 7 bases from V and 2 bases from J, leaving 15 bases between. CDR1 is SEHNR and CDR2 is FQNEAQ in the germline V gene (reference sequence). This CDR3 region has 14 residues. The full variable domain, completed using reference TRBV7-9 and TRBJ2-7, is DTGVSQNPRHKITKRGQNVTFRCDPISEHNRLYWYRQTLGQGPEFLTYFQNEAQLEKSRLLSDRFSAERPKGSFSTLEIQRTEQGDSAMYLCASIKGGGTYEQYFGPGTRLTVT.

The chain combines TRBV27 with TRBJ1-2; 7 bases match TRBD1. The V and J ends lost 5 bases and 5 bases, in that order; junction bases with no gene match: 11. The germline V gene has CDR1 MNHEY and CDR2 SMNVEV (reference sequence). CDR3 length: 15 residues. As DNA, the CDR3 is TGTGCCAGCAGTCCCGGACAGGCTTTCTCTTATGGCTACACCTTC. It is translated as CASSPGQAFSYGYTF.

CDR3 protein: CASSYGYTDEQFF. The CDR3 DNA reads as TGCGCCAGCAGCTACGGATACACAGATGAGCAGTTCTTC. V gene TRBV5-1 combines with J gene TRBJ2-1; D remains ambiguous. V lost 3 bases, J lost 8 bases, and 12 bases lay in between. Germline loops: CDR1 SGHRS, CDR2 YFSETQ. This CDR3 comprises 13 residues.

The gene calls are TRBV9 and TRBJ1-2, with 8 bases identical to TRBD1. From germline, CDR1 is SGDLS and CDR2 YYNGEE. V shed 3 bases and J 2 bases; nucleotides not matched to a gene: 9. The CDR3 is 16 residues long. CDR3 sequence (DNA): TGTGCCAGCAGCGCCGGGACAGGAAAAACAAACTATGGCTACACCTTC. This translates into CASSAGTGKTNYGYTF.

This sequence joins TRBV2 and TRBJ2-7; D remains ambiguous. In germline, CDR1 is SNHLY, CDR2 FYNNEI. The CDR3 runs 12 residues. Trimming removed 5 bases at V and 5 bases at J, with 10 bases between. CDR3 DNA: TGTGCCAGCAGTTGGCCGTCCGACGAGCAGTACTTC. Translating gives CASSWPSDEQYF.

The genes are TRBV29-1 and TRBJ2-3; 12 bases agree with TRBD1. Germline loops: CDR1 SQVTM, CDR2 ANQGSEA. The CDR3 consists of 15 residues. V lost 5 bases, J lost 6 bases, and 9 bases stayed unmatched. Here the CDR3 reads CSVYGTGGDADTQYF. The CDR3 coding sequence is TGCAGCGTTTACGGGACAGGGGGCGACGCTGATACGCAGTATTTT.

V gene TRBV15 combines with J gene TRBJ2-5, with 11 bases lining up with TRBD2. V lost 3 bases to trimming and J lost 5 bases; unmatched junction nucleotides: 2. Germline-derived CDR1 and CDR2 are LNHNV and YYDKDF (reference sequence). The CDR3 runs 14 residues. In DNA, the CDR3 is TGTGCCACCAGCAGGCGGACTAGCGGGGAGACCCAGTACTTC. Protein sequence: CATSRRTSGETQYF.

The V call is TRBV6-5, the J call TRBJ1-2; no firm D call. V lost 5 bases and J lost 3, with 10 bases in between. The CDR3 spans 13 residues. Germline V gene lookup returns CDR1 MNHEY and CDR2 SVGAGI. CDR3 nucleotides: TGTGCCAGCAGTCTGAGGGAGGACTATGGCTACACCTTC. Protein sequence: CASSLREDYGYTF.

J is TRBJ1-5 and V is TRBV19; D is perhaps TRBD1 (6 bases). The CDR3 covers 14 residues. Germline V CDR1 and CDR2: LNHDA, SQIVND (reference sequence). Trimming left V 3 bases short and J 3 bases short, with 9 bases between. CDR3: CASSIGQNNQPQHF. The DNA of the CDR3 is TGTGCCAGTAGTATCGGACAGAACAATCAGCCCCAGCATTTT.

The V call is TRBV18, the J call TRBJ1-3; a weak D match, TRBD1 (5 bases). Trimming took 5 bases from V and 1 from J, leaving 15 bases between them. CDR1 is KGHSH, CDR2 LQKENI, per germline. The CDR3 has 16 residues. CDR3 coding DNA: TGTGCCAGCTCAACACTCCTAACAGGTTCTGGAAACACCATATATTTT. This codes for CASSTLLTGSGNTIYF.

This sequence joins TRBV4-2 and TRBJ2-6; D remains unclear. Trimming pared 0 bases from V and 4 bases from J, leaving 7 bases between. The CDR3 is 15 residues long. Germline V CDR1 and CDR2: LGHNA, YNFKEQ. CDR3 region: CASSQDITGANVLTF. The DNA of the CDR3 is TGTGCCAGCAGCCAAGATATAACAGGGGCCAACGTCCTGACTTTC.

This clone turned up a few times. This chain joins TRBV7-9 and TRBJ1-1, with no clear D. The CDR3 loop spans 14 amino acids. Germline V CDR1 and CDR2: SEHNR, FQNEAQ (reference sequence). Trimming shortened V by 3 bases and J by 0 bases, and 8 bases separated the two germline ends. The CDR3 here is CASSLVRMNTEAFF. Here the CDR3 DNA reads TGTGCCAGCAGCTTGGTCAGGATGAACACTGAAGCTTTCTTT.

This clone was seen a handful of times. The chain links TRBV5-6 to TRBJ1-4; 11 bases fit TRBD1. The CDR3 is made up of 17 amino acids. The germline V gene encodes CDR1 SGHDT and CDR2 YYEEEE. After removal of 0 bases from V and 7 bases from J, the junction contained 8 bases not matched to a gene. CDR3 sequence: CASSLVGTGGTGEKLFF. The CDR3 DNA reads TGTGCCAGCAGCTTGGTCGGGACAGGGGGGACGGGTGAAAAACTGTTTTTT.

This chain connects TRBV28 to TRBJ2-6, with TRBD2 matching over 12 bases. This CDR3 has 19 residues. The junction had 5 bases not matched to a gene; V was cut back by 2 bases and J by 0 bases. Germline V gene sequence: CDR1 MDHEN, CDR2 SYDVKM. In DNA form, the CDR3 reads TGTGCCAGCAGTTTACCCCTAGCGGGGGGGTTCTCTGGGGCCAACGTCCTGACTTTC. Protein product: CASSLPLAGGFSGANVLTF.

The V and J genes are TRBV4-3 and TRBJ1-5, with 9 bases lining up with TRBD1. With 3 bases clipped from V and 1 base from J, the junction kept 1 base outside the gene matches. CDR3 length equals 15 residues. In germline, CDR1 is LGHNA, CDR2 YSLEER. CDR3 amino acids: CASSQDRGSNQPQHF. CDR3 DNA sequence: TGCGCCAGCAGCCAGGACAGGGGAAGCAATCAGCCCCAGCATTTT.

This chain joins TRBV29-1 and TRBJ2-1, with D perhaps TRBD1 (6 bases). CDR3 size: 13 residues. V gave up 4 bases and J gave up 9 bases, with 16 bases separating them. The V gene's germline CDR1 is SQVTM and CDR2 ANQGSEA. CDR3 residues: CSVVPQARGEQFF. The CDR3 DNA reads TGCAGCGTTGTTCCCCAGGCCAGGGGTGAGCAGTTCTTC.

The chain carries TRBV7-2 and TRBJ2-7, with TRBD2 as a possible D gene (6 bases). This CDR3 contains 15 residues. Between the trimmed V and J ends, which lost 4 bases and 4 bases, there was a span of 17 bases. Germline lookup yields CDR1 SGHTA and CDR2 FQGNSA. The CDR3 region is CASSYSGTEGYEQYF. In DNA form, the CDR3 reads TGTGCCAGCAGCTATAGCGGCACGGAGGGATACGAGCAGTACTTC.

This clone showed up just a few times. The V and J genes are TRBV28 and TRBJ2-2, with TRBD1 matching over 10 bases. Trimming took 7 bases from V and 5 from J; bases not matched to a gene: 7. This CDR3 spans 15 amino acids. Germline CDR1 reads MDHEN; CDR2 reads SYDVKM. The CDR3 DNA follows: TGTGCCAGCATCTCCGGGACAGGGGTTACCGGGGAGCTGTTTTTT. This codes for CASISGTGVTGELFF.